This is a list of T cell receptor beta chains from one sample in a study of blood T cell repertoires in COVID-19. The method was immunoSEQ multiplex PCR; TCRdb's version includes in-frame clones alone and lacks a portion of them. The table has some 88,000 clones, more than 70% seen once. Specimen: peripheral blood. These receptors came from a woman between 65 and 79 years old with acute or convalescent COVID-19. CDR3s include the opening cysteine and the closing phenylalanine or tryptophan. D genes are given only for firm matches. Rows may omit the clone size; those that give it use once, few, many or a size class.

>TRBJ2-3|NA|NA|TRBV2
CASSEESLTRTDTQYF
TGTGCCAGCAGTGAAGAGTCCCTGACTCGCACAGATACGCAGTATTTT
>TRBJ2-2|NA|TRBD2|TRBV9
CASSVGPGGANTGELFF
TGTGCCAGCAGCGTAGGGCCCGGGGGGGCGAACACCGGGGAGCTGTTTTTT
>TRBJ1-6|NA|NA|TRBV5-6
CASSASSNSPLHF
TGTGCCAGCAGCGCGTCCTCTAATTCACCCCTCCACTTT
>TRBJ2-4|NA|NA|TRBV7-9
CASSPQGIAKNIQYF
TGTGCCAGCAGTCCTCAGGGGATAGCCAAAAACATTCAGTACTTC
>TRBJ1-1|NA|NA|TRBV4-2
CASSPPSETEAFF
TGTGCCAGCAGCCCACCAAGCGAGACTGAAGCTTTCTTT
>TRBJ1-2|NA|TRBD1|TRBV28
CASRSTGGGDRWGYTF
TGTGCCAGCAGGTCGACAGGGGGCGGGGACCGATGGGGCTACACCTTC
>TRBJ1-6|few|NA|TRBV10-3
CAISPDSLLYYNSPLHF
TGTGCCATCAGTCCGGACAGCCTCCTTTACTATAATTCACCCCTCCACTTT
>TRBJ2-4|NA|NA|TRBV18
CASSPPAPNSGAKNIQYF
TGTGCCAGCTCACCACCCGCTCCAAATAGCGGAGCCAAAAACATTCAGTACTTC
>TRBJ2-1|NA|TRBD2|TRBV7-9
CASSLLAGVNNEQFF
TGTGCCAGCAGCTTATTAGCGGGGGTTAACAATGAGCAGTTCTTC
>TRBJ2-4|NA|NA|TRBV27
CASSLTGYGKNIQYF
TGTGCCAGCAGTTTAACCGGGTACGGCAAAAACATTCAGTACTTC
>TRBJ2-1|NA|TRBD1|TRBV18
CASSPRGQGAFLSSYNEQFF
TGTGCCAGCTCACCAAGGGGACAGGGGGCATTTCTGAGCTCCTACAATGAGCAGTTCTTC
>TRBJ2-5|NA|NA|TRBV5-5
CASSFGEETQYF
TGTGCCAGCAGCTTCGGGGAAGAGACCCAGTACTTC
>TRBJ1-4|NA|NA|TRBV15
CATSRDRGGPLGEKLFF
TGTGCCACCAGCAGAGATAGAGGAGGGCCCCTCGGCGAAAAACTGTTTTTT
>TRBJ2-2|NA|TRBD2|TRBV10-2
CASSVSGGTSTGELFF
TGCGCCAGCAGTGTGTCGGGAGGGACTTCGACCGGGGAGCTGTTTTTT
>TRBJ1-1|NA|NA|TRBV6-5
CASSKGGTEAFF
TGTGCCAGCAGTAAGGGAGGAACTGAAGCTTTCTTT
>TRBJ1-4|NA|TRBD1|TRBV2
CASSQDRGREKLFF
TGTGCCAGCAGTCAGGACAGGGGACGTGAAAAACTGTTTTTT
>TRBJ2-1|NA|TRBD2|TRBV4-1
CASSQTAGQASGVRNEQFF
TGCGCCAGCAGCCAAACCGCCGGACAGGCTAGCGGGGTTCGGAATGAGCAGTTCTTC
>TRBJ2-5|once|TRBD1|TRBV19
CASSSRQGSETQYF
TGTGCCAGTAGCTCACGACAGGGCTCAGAGACCCAGTACTTC
>TRBJ1-1|few|NA|TRBV29-1
CSAPISANTEAFF
TGCAGCGCGCCTATTTCCGCGAACACTGAAGCTTTCTTT
>TRBJ2-3|NA|NA|TRBV3-1/TRBV3-2
CASSQVGGRDTQYF
TGTGCCAGCAGCCAGGTGGGGGGTCGAGATACGCAGTATTTT
>TRBJ1-6|NA|NA|TRBV6-5
CASSYEGQGNSPLHF
TGTGCCAGCAGTTACGAAGGGCAGGGGAACTCACCCCTCCACTTT
>TRBJ2-1|NA|NA|TRBV4-1
CASSHNPRGIYNEQFF
TGCGCCAGCAGTCACAATCCCAGGGGTATTTACAATGAGCAGTTCTTC
>TRBJ1-6|NA|NA|TRBV25-1
CASSDRDYNSPLHF
TGTGCCAGCAGTGACAGGGATTATAATTCACCCCTCCACTTT
>TRBJ1-2|NA|NA|TRBV12-3/TRBV12-4
CASSLGGESGYTF
TGTGCCAGCAGTTTAGGCGGGGAGAGCGGCTACACCTTC
>TRBJ1-2|NA|NA|TRBV7-8
CASEGGADGYTF
TGTGCCAGCGAAGGGGGGGCGGATGGCTACACCTTC
>TRBJ2-3|NA|TRBD2|TRBV4-2
CASSQASVGSGGTDTQYF
TGTGCCAGCAGCCAAGCTTCGGTAGGCAGCGGGGGCACAGATACGCAGTATTTT
>TRBJ1-1|few|NA|TRBV6-6
CASSQRAGATEAFF
TGTGCCAGCAGCCAACGGGCAGGGGCGACTGAAGCTTTCTTT
>TRBJ1-2|NA|NA|TRBV5-1
CASSSPQNGYTF
TGCGCCAGCAGCTCCCCCCAGAATGGCTACACCTTC
>TRBJ2-3|NA|TRBD2|TRBV28
CASSFGGSADTQYF
TGTGCCAGCAGTTTCGGCGGGAGCGCAGATACGCAGTATTTT
>TRBJ1-1|NA|NA|TRBV27
CASSFSGANEAFF
TGTGCCAGCAGTTTTTCAGGTGCAAATGAAGCTTTCTTT
>TRBJ2-3|NA|NA|TRBV12-3/TRBV12-4
CASTLPPDTQYF
TGTGCCAGCACCCTTCCCCCAGATACGCAGTATTTT
>TRBJ2-2|NA|TRBD2|TRBV11-2
CASGLAGRTGELFF
TGTGCCAGCGGTCTAGCGGGCCGCACCGGGGAGCTGTTTTTT
>TRBJ2-1|NA|NA|TRBV28
CASSFMVADEQFF
TGTGCCAGCAGTTTTATGGTAGCCGATGAGCAGTTCTTC
>TRBJ1-2|NA|NA|TRBV12-3/TRBV12-4
CASSPDMGGYTF
TGTGCCAGCAGCCCGGACATGGGTGGCTACACCTTC
>TRBJ1-4|once|TRBD1|TRBV5-1
CASSYLTGAGEKLFF
TGCGCCAGCAGCTACCTGACAGGGGCGGGGGAAAAACTGTTTTTT
>TRBJ2-5|NA|NA|TRBV21-1
CAIQGPQETQYF
TGTGCCATCCAGGGTCCCCAAGAGACCCAGTACTTC
>TRBJ2-3|NA|NA|TRBV6-1
CASSGPGTTPFTSPDTQYF
TGTGCCAGCAGTGGGCCCGGGACAACGCCCTTTACGAGCCCAGATACGCAGTATTTT
>TRBJ2-3|NA|TRBD2|TRBV7-9
CASSLVGLADTDTQYF
TGTGCCAGCAGCTTAGTCGGCCTAGCGGACACAGATACGCAGTATTTT
>TRBJ2-5|NA|TRBD2|TRBV24-1
CATSDPGLAEETQYF
TGTGCCACCAGTGACCCAGGGCTAGCGGAAGAGACCCAGTACTTC
>TRBJ2-5|few|TRBD2|TRBV28
CASSPLAGEADLYF
TGTGCCAGCAGTCCACTAGCGGGAGAGGCGGACCTGTACTTC
>TRBJ2-3|NA|TRBD2|TRBV19
CASSATSGRREDTQYF
TGTGCCAGTAGTGCGACTAGCGGGAGACGAGAAGATACGCAGTATTTT
>TRBJ2-3|NA|TRBD2|TRBV6-4
CANILADRGRDTQYF
TGTGCCAATATTCTAGCGGACCGAGGTAGGGATACGCAGTATTTT
>TRBJ1-2|NA|NA|TRBV6-7
CASNPWGGRMGYGYTF
TGTGCCAGCAATCCGTGGGGGGGCAGGATGGGCTATGGCTACACCTTC
>TRBJ2-2|NA|NA|TRBV6-6
CASTVSLAPPGELFF
TGTGCCAGCACTGTGTCCCTAGCGCCCCCCGGGGAGCTGTTTTTT
>TRBJ2-1|NA|TRBD1|TRBV10-3
CATGDRDRYNEQFF
TGTGCCACTGGGGACAGGGACCGCTACAATGAGCAGTTCTTC